The 4 T cell receptor beta chains reported below all come from one sample, sequenced in a study of blood T cell repertoires in COVID-19. Clones were read by immunoSEQ multiplex PCR, and TCRdb kept only the in-frame ones, dropping some. This table has more than 100,000 clones, around three quarters appearing once. Sample: peripheral blood. These TCRs come from an elderly woman with acute or convalescent COVID-19.

The V gene is TRBV5-5, the J gene TRBJ1-3; TRBD1 aligns across 8 bases. Trimming at V came to 4 bases and at J to 1 base, leaving 4 bases not matched to a gene. The CDR3 length is 15 residues. The germline gives CDR1 SGHKS, CDR2 YYEKEE (reference sequence). The CDR3 protein is CASSPDRASGNTIYF. The CDR3 DNA is TGTGCCAGCAGCCCGGACAGGGCTTCTGGAAACACCATATATTTT.

V gene TRBV3-1 (or the pseudogene TRBV3-2) combines with J gene TRBJ1-4, with 8 bases lining up with TRBD1. V was clipped by 1 base and J by 6 bases; unmatched bases: 7. The CDR3 runs 16 residues. Germline V gives CDR1 LGHDT, CDR2 YNNKEL (reference sequence). This CDR3 reads CASSQGSGTGYEKLFF. Here the CDR3 DNA reads TGTGCCAGCAGCCAAGGGTCAGGGACAGGCTATGAAAAACTGTTTTTT.

This chain joins TRBV28 and TRBJ1-2; 7 bases align to TRBD1. The germline CDR1 and CDR2 sequences are MDHEN and SYDVKM. CDR3 size: 14 residues. Unmatched junction bases numbered 12, after V lost 10 bases and J lost 4 bases. DNA of the CDR3: TGTGCCACCGGGTTGAGGGGGCGGACCTATGGCTACACCTTC. This encodes CATGLRGRTYGYTF.

This clone has just one count. This rearrangement joins TRBV7-9 to TRBJ2-2; 9 bases are shared with TRBD1. The CDR3 contains 15 residues. V shed 1 base, J shed 4 bases, and the junction held 1 base outside the gene matches. The germline V gene has CDR1 SEHNR and CDR2 FQNEAQ (reference sequence). CDR3 in DNA: TGTGCCAGCAGCTTAGGGACAGGGGTCACCGGGGAGCTGTTTTTT. Translating gives CASSLGTGVTGELFF.